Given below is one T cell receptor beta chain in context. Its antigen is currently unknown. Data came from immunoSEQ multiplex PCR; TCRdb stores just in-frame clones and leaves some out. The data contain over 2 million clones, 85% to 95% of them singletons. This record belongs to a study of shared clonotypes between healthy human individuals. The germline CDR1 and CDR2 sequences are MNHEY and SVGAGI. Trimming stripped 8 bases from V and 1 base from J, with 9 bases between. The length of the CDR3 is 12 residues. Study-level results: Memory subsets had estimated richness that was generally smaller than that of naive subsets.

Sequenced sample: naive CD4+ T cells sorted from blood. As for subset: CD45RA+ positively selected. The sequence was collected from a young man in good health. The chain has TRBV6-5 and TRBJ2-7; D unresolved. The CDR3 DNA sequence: TGTGCCAGCGGACGGGCATCCTACGAGCAGTACTTC. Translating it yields CASGRASYEQYF.